The 32 T cell receptor beta chains presented below share a single source sample, sequenced in a study of blood T cell repertoires in COVID-19 (dated by TCRdb to about 2020). Libraries were made using the immunoSEQ multiplex PCR assay. The table comes from immuneACCESS by way of TCRdb, which keeps in-frame sequences with V and J called. Part of the clones is missing from these tables; in studies checked, under half for an unresolved V gene and the rest for unknown reasons. For this sample the table gives some 200,000 clones, of which more than 75% were detected only once. The ten largest clonotypes hold around 3.3% of the sample. The sample consisted of peripheral blood. All receptors derive from a man in his sixties or seventies with acute or convalescent COVID-19.

The chain carries TRBV7-8 and TRBJ1-5; D is possibly TRBD1 (5 bases). This CDR3 is 15 amino acids long. The V and J ends lost 1 base and 6 bases respectively, with 13 bases between them. Germline V gene data show CDR1 as SGHVS and CDR2 as FQNEAQ. The CDR3 region is CASSLVGGFGQPQHF. CDR3 nucleotides: TGTGCCAGCAGCTTAGTCGGGGGATTCGGTCAGCCCCAGCATTTT. Filled out from reference TRBV7-8 and TRBJ1-5, the complete variable domain reads GAGVSQSPRYKVAKRGQDVALRCDPISGHVSLFWYQQALGQGPEFLTYFQNEAQLDKSGLPSDRFFAERPEGSVSTLKIQRTQQEDSAVYLCASSLVGGFGQPQHFGDGTRLSIL.

The V gene is TRBV28, the J gene TRBJ2-1; maybe TRBD1 (6 bases). The CDR3 has 16 amino acids. The V end was cut by 1 base, the J end by 7 bases, with 17 bases between. The germline V gene has CDR1 MDHEN and CDR2 SYDVKM. The CDR3 nucleotides read TGTGCCAGCAGTTTATTCGGGCAGGGGAGCTCTAATGAGCAGTTCTTC. Residues: CASSLFGQGSSNEQFF.

The V call is TRBV28, the J call TRBJ2-7; 8 positions match TRBD2. V was pared by 2 bases and J by 2 bases, with 5 bases of the junction left unmatched. CDR3 length equals 15 residues. Germline CDR1 reads MDHEN; CDR2 reads SYDVKM. The CDR3 is CASSLAGGPPYEQYF. CDR3 DNA sequence: TGTGCCAGCAGTTTAGCGGGAGGACCCCCCTACGAGCAGTACTTC. Drawing the rest from reference TRBV28 and TRBJ2-7, the complete variable domain is DVKVTQSSRYLVKRTGEKVFLECVQDMDHENMFWYRQDPGLGLRLIYFSYDVKMKEKGDIPEGYSVSREKKERFSLILESASTNQTSMYLCASSLAGGPPYEQYFGPGTRLTVT.

This sequence joins TRBV6-5 and TRBJ2-3; D gene unclear. Germline V gene data show CDR1 as MNHEY and CDR2 as SVGAGI. The CDR3 length is 14 residues. The ends were cut back, 7 bases at V and 6 bases at J, with 17 bases in the middle. CDR3 nucleotide sequence: TGTGCCAGCACGCAAACACCTCGCAGGGATACGCAGTATTTT. Protein: CASTQTPRRDTQYF.

This clone was seen a single time. The rearrangement uses TRBV2 and TRBJ2-3; unclear D gene. CDR3 length equals 10 residues. The germline V gene has CDR1 SNHLY and CDR2 FYNNEI. The ends were cut back, 6 bases at V and 6 bases at J, with 4 bases in the middle. The CDR3 here is CASRTDTQYF. The CDR3 DNA reads TGTGCCAGCAGGACTGATACGCAGTATTTT.

CDR3 nucleotide sequence: TGCAGTGCCCCCCCCCGAGCGGGCTACACCTTC. As protein: CSAPPRAGYTF. The chain is built from TRBV20-1 and TRBJ1-2; D remains unclear. Trimming shortened V by 6 bases and J by 8 bases, and 13 bases separated the two germline ends. The CDR3 is made up of 11 amino acids. The germline gives CDR1 DFQATT, CDR2 SNEGSKA (reference sequence).

The chain has TRBV19 and TRBJ1-4, with TRBD1 matching 7 bases. CDR3 length: 15 amino acids. Trimming cost V 3 bases and J 3 bases; bases outside gene matches: 4. Germline loops: CDR1 LNHDA, CDR2 SQIVND (reference sequence). Written as DNA, the CDR3 is TGTGCCAGTAGTATGTGGGGACAGTCTAATGAAAAACTGTTTTTT. Its protein product is CASSMWGQSNEKLFF.

The chain is built from TRBV19 and TRBJ1-4; tentatively, D is TRBD1 (5 bases). The CDR3 is made up of 14 amino acids. V gave up 3 bases and J gave up 4 bases, with 9 bases separating them. The germline gives CDR1 LNHDA, CDR2 SQIVND (reference sequence). CDR3 sequence: CASSIHRNNEKLFF. CDR3 coding DNA: TGTGCCAGTAGTATCCACAGGAATAATGAAAAACTGTTTTTT.

This chain connects TRBV10-3 to TRBJ1-1, with no clear D. The CDR3 is made up of 11 amino acids. CDR1 is ENHRY, CDR2 SYGVKD, per germline. Between the trimmed V and J ends, which lost 7 bases and 3 bases, there was a span of 6 bases. The DNA of the CDR3 is TGTGCCATCACAGTGGACACTGAAGCTTTCTTT. It translates to CAITVDTEAFF.

J is TRBJ1-1 and V is TRBV6-5; D remains ambiguous. CDR1 and CDR2 from the germline V gene are MNHEY and SVGAGI. The length of the CDR3 is 15 residues. Deletions cut 0 bases from V and 6 bases from J, with 14 bases between. CDR3 bases: TGTGCCAGCAGTTACTCGACGCGGGGATCAGCTGAAGCTTTCTTT. Protein sequence: CASSYSTRGSAEAFF.

The V call is TRBV2, the J call TRBJ2-7; tentative D call: TRBD2 (6 bases). This CDR3 spans 11 amino acids. From germline, CDR1 is SNHLY and CDR2 FYNNEI. The V end lost 6 bases, the J end lost 8 bases, and 11 bases lay between the germline ends. The CDR3 reads CASRGGSKQYF. The CDR3 nucleotides are TGTGCCAGCAGGGGAGGTAGTAAGCAGTACTTC.

The chain is built from TRBV5-1 and TRBJ1-3; D unclear. The CDR3 covers 16 residues. Trimming left V 0 bases short and J 0 bases short, with 10 bases between. Germline CDR1 SGHRS, CDR2 YFSETQ. Written as DNA, the CDR3 is TGCGCCAGCAGCTTGGTTTCCCTTTTCTCTGGAAACACCATATATTTT. Translation gives CASSLVSLFSGNTIYF.

The J gene is TRBJ2-3, the V gene TRBV12-3 or TRBV12-4; TRBD2 agrees at 7 bases. This CDR3 is 13 amino acids long. J was trimmed by 7 bases and V by 6 bases; bases with no gene match: 7. Written as DNA, the CDR3 is TGTGCCAGCAGGGGTGGGAGCGGGAATACGCAGTATTTT. Residues: CASRGGSGNTQYF.

The chain is built from TRBV3-1 (or the pseudogene TRBV3-2) and TRBJ1-3; D uncertain. Trimming pared 6 bases from V and 7 bases from J, leaving 16 bases between. Germline V gives CDR1 LGHDT, CDR2 YNNKEL (reference sequence). The CDR3 covers 14 residues. The CDR3 here is CASSSGTIWNTIYF. The CDR3 DNA sequence: TGTGCCAGCAGTTCCGGTACTATTTGGAACACCATATATTTT.

The chain couples TRBV5-1 to TRBJ2-1, with 9 bases identical to TRBD2. V gave up 2 bases and J gave up 9 bases; unmatched junction bases: 12. The V gene's germline CDR1 is SGHRS and CDR2 YFSETQ. The length of the CDR3 is 16 residues. CDR3 nucleotide sequence: TGCGCCAGCAGCTTTATAGCGGGAGAATCGTTAGGTGAGCAGTTCTTC. Protein sequence: CASSFIAGESLGEQFF.

This sequence joins TRBV4-2 and TRBJ2-2; D perhaps matches TRBD2 (6 bases). The CDR3 spans 15 residues. CDR1 is LGHNA and CDR2 is YNFKEQ in the germline V gene. The V gene lost 1 base and the J gene lost 7 bases, with 13 bases spanning the gap. The CDR3 region has the DNA TGTGCCAGCAGCCAAGGCGCCACGGGGGTCGGGGAGCTGTTTTTT. It is translated as CASSQGATGVGELFF.

This clone was counted a single time. The J gene is TRBJ2-1, the V gene TRBV19; no reliable D call. This CDR3 spans 16 amino acids. Per germline, CDR1 LNHDA and CDR2 SQIVND (reference sequence). V was shortened by 7 bases and J by 0 bases, with 16 bases between the two germline ends. Here the CDR3 DNA reads TGTGCCAGTACGAAGACGACGAGGAGCTCCTACAATGAGCAGTTCTTC. This translates into CASTKTTRSSYNEQFF. Full variable domain (rest looked up from reference TRBV19 and TRBJ2-1): DGGITQSPKYLFRKEGQNVTLSCEQNLNHDAMYWYRQDPGQGLRLIYYSQIVNDFQKGDIAEGYSVSREKKESFPLTVTSAQKNPTAFYLCASTKTTRSSYNEQFFGPGTRLTVL.

The sample holds a few counts of this clone. The V gene is TRBV6-5, the J gene TRBJ2-7, with a weak D call TRBD1 (5 bases). Germline V CDR1 and CDR2: MNHEY, SVGAGI. V was trimmed by 8 bases and J by 7 bases, leaving 12 bases between them. This CDR3 region has 11 residues. DNA for the CDR3: TGTGCCAGCCAGGACATAGGGGAGCAGTACTTC. This sequence encodes CASQDIGEQYF.

The chain recombines TRBV19 with TRBJ2-3; 12 nucleotides line up with TRBD1. The CDR3 totals 16 residues. Germline CDR1 reads LNHDA; CDR2 reads SQIVND (reference sequence). After removal of 5 bases from V and 3 bases from J, the junction contained 6 bases not matched to a gene. CDR3 protein: CASSQGDRGRTDTQYF. The DNA of the CDR3 is TGTGCCAGTAGTCAAGGGGACAGGGGGCGTACAGATACGCAGTATTTT.

J is TRBJ1-6 and V is TRBV11-2; no reliable D call. V was cut by 5 bases and J by 11 bases, with 10 bases left in between. The germline V gene encodes CDR1 SGHAT and CDR2 FQNNGV. The CDR3 has 12 residues. CDR3 amino acids: CASSRWSTPLHF. CDR3 nucleotide sequence: TGTGCCAGCAGCAGGTGGAGTACACCCCTCCACTTT.

The chain couples TRBV6-5 to TRBJ2-7, with D possibly matching TRBD1 (5 bases). The CDR3 extends over 15 amino acids. Germline CDR1 MNHEY, CDR2 SVGAGI. Trimming shortened V by 6 bases and J by 0 bases, and 15 bases separated the two germline ends. CDR3 coding DNA: TGTGCCAGCAGCTACGTCGACAGAGCCTCCTACGAGCAGTACTTC. As protein: CASSYVDRASYEQYF.

This clone was found a few times. The rearrangement uses TRBV2 and TRBJ1-2; D perhaps matches TRBD1 (6 bases). Trimming took off 6 bases at V and 2 bases at J, with 13 bases between the two ends. The length of the CDR3 is 14 residues. Germline V gene data show CDR1 as SNHLY and CDR2 as FYNNEI. Written as DNA, the CDR3 is TGTGCCAGCAGAGGTGGGGGCGGCAACTATGGCTACACCTTC. Translating gives CASRGGGGNYGYTF.

The rearrangement uses TRBV3-1 (or the pseudogene TRBV3-2) and TRBJ1-1; tentative D call: TRBD1 (6 bases). Germline assignment: CDR1 LGHDT and CDR2 YNNKEL (reference sequence). The ends were cut back, 1 base at V and 12 bases at J, with 12 bases in the middle. The CDR3 loop spans 12 amino acids. CDR3 region: CASSQGVRGTFF. CDR3 in DNA: TGTGCCAGCAGCCAAGGCGTTAGGGGGACTTTCTTT.

This sequence joins TRBV19 and TRBJ2-3, with 7 bases fitting TRBD1. CDR3 size: 16 residues. Per germline, CDR1 LNHDA and CDR2 SQIVND (reference sequence). With V trimmed by 4 bases and J by 2 bases, 9 bases remained unmatched. The CDR3 sequence is CASSTTGRGLTDTQYF. The CDR3, as DNA: TGTGCCAGTAGTACGACAGGGCGCGGGCTCACAGATACGCAGTATTTT.

This chain links TRBV27 with TRBJ2-3; D perhaps matches TRBD1 (6 bases). Trimming pared 6 bases from V and 1 base from J, leaving 20 bases between. The CDR3 sequence is 17 residues long. Germline V gene sequence: CDR1 MNHEY, CDR2 SMNVEV (reference sequence). CDR3 DNA: TGTGCCAGCAGCGTAGGGCAGGGGAAAGGTGGCACAGATACGCAGTATTTT. Its translation: CASSVGQGKGGTDTQYF.

The chain combines TRBV2 with TRBJ1-6; 7 nucleotides line up with TRBD1. Losses at the gene ends were 6 bases for V and 9 bases for J; bases not matched to a gene: 8. Germline V gene sequence: CDR1 SNHLY, CDR2 FYNNEI. The CDR3 length is 14 residues. DNA for the CDR3: TGTGCCAGCAGCGCGGACAGGACCGGTTCACCCCTCCACTTT. Translation gives CASSADRTGSPLHF.

V usage is TRBV5-1 and J usage is TRBJ1-3; tentative D call: TRBD1 (5 bases). Trimming took 0 bases from V and 8 from J, leaving 12 bases between them. The CDR3 spans 14 residues. CDR1 SGHRS and CDR2 YFSETQ come from the germline V gene. In DNA form, the CDR3 reads TGCGCCAGCAGCTTGGCTGGAGTACAGGACACCATATATTTT. Translating it yields CASSLAGVQDTIYF.

The rearrangement links TRBV18 to TRBJ1-1, with D maybe TRBD1 (5 bases). V was pared by 0 bases and J by 1 base, with 9 bases between. Germline-derived CDR1 and CDR2 are KGHSH and LQKENI. The CDR3 has 15 residues. The CDR3 sequence is CASSPPGGRNTEAFF. DNA for the CDR3: TGTGCCAGCTCACCACCGGGGGGGAGGAACACTGAAGCTTTCTTT.

The chain uses TRBV5-1 and TRBJ2-1; TRBD2 matches at 7 bases. The junction had 8 bases not matched to a gene; V was cut back by 0 bases and J by 5 bases. Germline V gene data show CDR1 as SGHRS and CDR2 as YFSETQ. The CDR3 runs to 16 residues. The CDR3 protein is CASSLETAGFNNEQFF. The CDR3, as DNA: TGCGCCAGCAGCTTGGAGACAGCGGGATTCAACAATGAGCAGTTCTTC.

The rearrangement joins TRBV7-9 to TRBJ1-4; D perhaps matches TRBD1 (6 bases). V was cut by 3 bases and J by 8 bases, with 22 bases left in between. Germline V gene data show CDR1 as SEHNR and CDR2 as FQNEAQ (reference sequence). The CDR3 length is 17 residues. The CDR3 protein is CASSFKALRGAGEKLFF. The CDR3 DNA is TGTGCCAGCAGCTTTAAGGCCCTCCGGGGGGCAGGGGAAAAACTGTTTTTT. Using reference TRBV7-9 and TRBJ1-4 for the parts outside the CDR3, the full variable domain is DTGVSQNPRHKITKRGQNVTFRCDPISEHNRLYWYRQTLGQGPEFLTYFQNEAQLEKSRLLSDRFSAERPKGSFSTLEIQRTEQGDSAMYLCASSFKALRGAGEKLFFGSGTQLSVL.

The V and J genes are TRBV3-1 (or the pseudogene TRBV3-2) and TRBJ2-7, with D perhaps TRBD1 (6 bases). Trimming shortened V by 2 bases and J by 9 bases, and 14 bases separated the two germline ends. Germline-derived CDR1 and CDR2 are LGHDT and YNNKEL (reference sequence). CDR3 length: 13 amino acids. The CDR3 spells CASSQPQGRGQYF. DNA of the CDR3: TGTGCCAGCAGCCAACCCCAGGGGCGAGGGCAGTACTTC.

V and J are TRBV27 and TRBJ2-2; D gene unclear. There are 12 residues in the CDR3. With 4 bases removed from V and 3 bases from J, the gap between germline ends came to 3 bases. CDR1 is MNHEY and CDR2 is SMNVEV in the germline V gene (reference sequence). CDR3 sequence: CASSWHTGELFF. For the CDR3, the DNA is TGTGCCAGCAGTTGGCACACCGGGGAGCTGTTTTTT.